This T cell receptor beta chain was obtained from a study of T cells in Graves' hyperthyroidism and ophthalmopathy. Study-wide results and limits: Peripheral blood also featured most of the thyroid clonotypes expanded above 0.001. By a 13 V-J model, ophthalmopathy was set apart from stable hyperthyroidism. Before onset, by a median of approximately 5.9 months, the model predicted ophthalmopathy.

The V and J ends lost 1 base and 13 bases respectively, with 17 bases between them. CDR1 DFQATT and CDR2 SNEGSKA come from the germline V gene (reference sequence). CDR3 length: 14 amino acids. As concerns this clonotype: What it binds is unknown.

RNA transcripts were the template for amplifying TCR beta CDR3 regions. The study used the HTBI primer set for a first-round RT-PCR of the TCR CDR3. Using its own MiXCR run on the multiplex PCR reads, TCRdb lists one record per CDR3 protein. The table includes 600,000 to 700,000 distinct CDR3 sequences, over 40% detected once. The TCR originated in an adult man with Graves' disease, either hyperthyroidism or ophthalmopathy (not recorded which). The genes are TRBV20-1 and TRBJ1-6; no definite D call. Sequencing was carried out using peripheral blood or thyroid tissue (not recorded which). CDR3 sequence: CSARVVAGNQPLHF. The CDR3 region has the DNA TGCAGTGCTAGAGTGGTGGCGGGCAATCAGCCCCTCCACTTT.